This TCR beta chain was obtained from a study of blood T cell repertoires in COVID-19. In the study's own analysis: For nucleated cells, counts were estimated from reference gene primer amplification. The table came from immunoSEQ multiplex PCR; TCRdb's copy has only in-frame clones and leaves some out. The V and J calls and clone size come from that table; D and trimming were worked out from the DNA. The data contain around 460,000 clones, about 90% of them singletons. The CDR3 runs to 14 residues. With 2 bases clipped from V and 4 bases from J, the junction kept 2 bases outside the gene matches. In germline, CDR1 is SGDLS, CDR2 YYNGEE.

V usage is TRBV9 and J usage is TRBJ2-3, with 9 bases lining up with TRBD2. The clonotype was recovered from a man between 18 and 29 years old with COVID-19, enrolled during active disease. Sequencing was performed on peripheral blood. The chain's CDR3 is CASSVGGRADTQYF. Written as DNA, the CDR3 is TGTGCCAGCAGCGTCGGCGGGAGGGCAGATACGCAGTATTTT.